This is a list of T cell receptor beta chains from one sample in a study of blood T cell repertoires in COVID-19. Data came from immunoSEQ multiplex PCR; TCRdb stores just in-frame clones and leaves some out. The table includes 350,000 or so clones, around 83% detected once. What was sequenced was peripheral blood. The receptors were gathered from a man in his thirties or forties with active or convalescent COVID-19. CDR3s include the opening cysteine and the closing phenylalanine or tryptophan. A D gene is named only where the DNA matches it firmly. A row's size may be missing; if present it is once, few, many or a size class.

cdr3_aa cdr3_nt clone_size j_call d_call v_call cdr3_length
CASSGPGTSGYNEQFF TGTGCCAGCAGCGGACCCGGGACTAGCGGTTACAATGAGCAGTTCTTC . TRBJ2-1 TRBD2 TRBV11-2 16
CASSAGSGSYEQYF TGTGCCAGCAGCGCTGGGAGCGGGAGCTACGAGCAGTACTTC . TRBJ2-7 TRBD2 TRBV5-5 14
CASSTGLAGGETQYF TGTGCCAGTAGTACGGGACTAGCGGGCGGGGAGACCCAGTACTTC few TRBJ2-5 TRBD2 TRBV19 15
CSVGQGLSTDTQYF TGCAGCGTTGGACAGGGGTTAAGCACAGATACGCAGTATTTT . TRBJ2-3 TRBD1 TRBV29-1 14
CASSIGAGAPSDTQYF TGTGCCAGTAGTATAGGGGCGGGAGCGCCTTCGGATACGCAGTATTTT . TRBJ2-3 TRBD2 TRBV19 16
CASSLGRLAGRSDTQYF TGTGCCAGCAGCTTAGGCCGGCTAGCGGGACGGTCAGATACGCAGTATTTT few TRBJ2-3 TRBD2 TRBV13 17
CASSPDRAHSYEQYF TGTGCCAGCAGCCCGGACAGGGCGCACTCCTACGAGCAGTACTTC few TRBJ2-7 TRBD1 TRBV7-3 15
CASGTYRIGQPQHF TGTGCTAGTGGCACTTACAGGATCGGTCAGCCCCAGCATTTT . TRBJ1-5 . TRBV12-5 14
CASSPPSGSSYNEQFF TGTGCCAGCAGCCCCCCTAGCGGGAGCTCCTACAATGAGCAGTTCTTC few TRBJ2-1 TRBD2 TRBV5-6 16
CASSLSSGRLVEQFF TGTGCCAGCAGTTTAAGTAGCGGGAGGTTGGTTGAGCAGTTCTTC . TRBJ2-1 TRBD2 TRBV27 15
CASSSLTSGYPNEQFF TGTGCCAGCAGCTCGCTGACTAGCGGGTACCCGAATGAGCAGTTCTTC . TRBJ2-1 TRBD2 TRBV7-9 16
CASSGGDLEQYF TGTGCCAGCAGCGGGGGGGATCTCGAGCAGTACTTC many TRBJ2-7 . TRBV9 12
CASSIGGEGEQYF TGTGCCAGCAGTATCGGGGGTGAGGGGGAGCAGTACTTC once TRBJ2-7 . TRBV9 13
CSVVRGLAVATDTQYF TGCAGCGTTGTTAGGGGGCTAGCCGTAGCCACAGATACGCAGTATTTT . TRBJ2-3 TRBD1 TRBV29-1 16
CASSSQRGEKLFF TGTGCCAGCAGTTCCCAGAGAGGGGAAAAACTGTTTTTT . TRBJ1-4 . TRBV7-7 13
CASSLEGNTEAFF TGTGCCAGCAGCTTAGAGGGGAACACTGAAGCTTTCTTT . TRBJ1-1 . TRBV7-3 13
CATSGGRPGGYEQYF TGTGCCACCAGTGGTGGGCGGCCAGGGGGCTACGAGCAGTACTTC . TRBJ2-7 TRBD1 TRBV24-1 15
CASRRTSGSYNEQFF TGTGCCAGCAGAAGGACTAGCGGCTCCTACAATGAGCAGTTCTTC . TRBJ2-1 TRBD2 TRBV7-2 15
CASSNLRNSNQPQHF TGTGCCAGCAGTAACCTCAGGAATAGCAATCAGCCCCAGCATTTT . TRBJ1-5 . TRBV6-5 15
CASSTGQGSYEQYF TGCGCCAGCAGCACTGGACAGGGTTCCTACGAGCAGTACTTC . TRBJ2-7 TRBD1 TRBV5-1 14
CASSQRTGGQPQHF TGCGCCAGCAGCCAAAGGACAGGGGGTCAGCCCCAGCATTTT . TRBJ1-5 TRBD1 TRBV4-1 14
CASSYGVGAYNEQFF TGTGCCAGCAGTTACGGAGTGGGAGCATACAATGAGCAGTTCTTC . TRBJ2-1 . TRBV6-5 15
CASSMGSNSPLHF TGTGCCAGTAGTATGGGCTCCAATTCACCCCTCCACTTT . TRBJ1-6 . TRBV19 13
CASSDVELAQPQHF TGTGCCAGCAGTGACGTAGAGCTAGCTCAGCCCCAGCATTTT . TRBJ1-5 . TRBV28 14
CASSETPGEKQYF TGTGCCAGCAGTGAAACCCCGGGAGAGAAGCAGTACTTC . TRBJ2-7 . TRBV6-1 13
CASTDWETGDEQYF TGCGCCAGCACCGACTGGGAGACAGGGGACGAGCAGTACTTC . TRBJ2-7 TRBD1 TRBV5-1 14
CASSDVTGETNEKLFF TGTGCCAGCAGTGATGTAACAGGGGAGACTAATGAAAAACTGTTTTTT . TRBJ1-4 TRBD1 TRBV6-1 16
CASSRRPGRADTQYF TGCGCCAGCAGCCGAAGGCCAGGGAGGGCAGATACGCAGTATTTT . TRBJ2-3 TRBD2 TRBV4-3 15
CASRPEGFFTYGYTF TGTGCCAGCAGGCCGGAGGGGTTTTTTACCTATGGCTACACCTTC once TRBJ1-2 . TRBV6-5 15
CASTYRGGMNTEAFF TGTGCCAGCACCTACAGGGGGGGGATGAACACTGAAGCTTTCTTT . TRBJ1-1 TRBD1 TRBV6-5 15
CASSYSTGTGEAYGYTF TGTGCCAGCAGTTACTCGACTGGGACAGGGGAGGCCTATGGCTACACCTTC . TRBJ1-2 TRBD1 TRBV6-2/TRBV6-3 17
CASTWEGPHTGELFF TGTGCCAGCACCTGGGAGGGACCTCACACCGGGGAGCTGTTTTTT few TRBJ2-2 TRBD2 TRBV27 15
CASTHPKRNTQYF TGTGCCAGCACCCACCCTAAGCGGAATACGCAGTATTTT . TRBJ2-3 . TRBV11-1 13
CASSQFIAGAGDTQYF TGTGCCAGCAGTCAATTCATAGCGGGAGCAGGGGATACGCAGTATTTT . TRBJ2-3 TRBD2 TRBV27 16
CSVEVERDTEAFF TGCAGCGTTGAAGTTGAGAGGGACACTGAAGCTTTCTTT . TRBJ1-1 . TRBV29-1 13
CASSSIAGGLYNEQFF TGTGCCAGCAGCTCAATAGCGGGAGGACTATACAATGAGCAGTTCTTC . TRBJ2-1 TRBD2 TRBV7-2 16
CASSFLTGQGAWNTGELFF TGTGCCAGCAGCTTTTTGACAGGACAGGGGGCTTGGAACACCGGGGAGCTGTTTTTT . TRBJ2-2 TRBD1 TRBV11-2 19